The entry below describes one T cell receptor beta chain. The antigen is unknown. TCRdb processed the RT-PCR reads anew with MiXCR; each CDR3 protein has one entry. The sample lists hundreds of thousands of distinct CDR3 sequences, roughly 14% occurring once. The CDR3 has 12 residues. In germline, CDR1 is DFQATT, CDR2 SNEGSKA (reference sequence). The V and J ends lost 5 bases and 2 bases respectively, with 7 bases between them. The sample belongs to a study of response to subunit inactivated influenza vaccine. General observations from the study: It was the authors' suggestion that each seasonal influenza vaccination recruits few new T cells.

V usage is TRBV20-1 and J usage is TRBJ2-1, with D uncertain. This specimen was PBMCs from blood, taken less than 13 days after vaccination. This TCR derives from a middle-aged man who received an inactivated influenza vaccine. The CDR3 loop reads CSALEPYNEQFF. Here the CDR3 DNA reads TGCAGTGCTTTAGAGCCCTACAATGAGCAGTTCTTC.